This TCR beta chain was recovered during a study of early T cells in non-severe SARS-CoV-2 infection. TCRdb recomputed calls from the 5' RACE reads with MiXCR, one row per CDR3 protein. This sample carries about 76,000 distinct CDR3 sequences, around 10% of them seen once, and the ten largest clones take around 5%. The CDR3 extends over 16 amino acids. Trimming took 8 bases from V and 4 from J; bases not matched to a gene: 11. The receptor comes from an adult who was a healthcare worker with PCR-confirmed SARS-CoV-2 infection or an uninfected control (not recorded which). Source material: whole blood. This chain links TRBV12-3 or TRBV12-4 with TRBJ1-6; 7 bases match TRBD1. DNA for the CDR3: TGTGCCAGCCTCCACGGACAGGCAGGTTATAATTCACCCCTCCACTTT. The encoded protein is CASLHGQAGYNSPLHF.